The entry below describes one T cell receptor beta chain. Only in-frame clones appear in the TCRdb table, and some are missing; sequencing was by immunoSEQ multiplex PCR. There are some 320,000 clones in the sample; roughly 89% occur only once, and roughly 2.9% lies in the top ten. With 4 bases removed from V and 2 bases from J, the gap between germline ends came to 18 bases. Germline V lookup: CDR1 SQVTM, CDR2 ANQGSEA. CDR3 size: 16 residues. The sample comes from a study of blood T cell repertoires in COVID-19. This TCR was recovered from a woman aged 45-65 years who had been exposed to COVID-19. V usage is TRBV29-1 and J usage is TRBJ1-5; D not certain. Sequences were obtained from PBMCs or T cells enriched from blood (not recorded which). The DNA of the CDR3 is TGCAGCGTTGTGTTACAGTCAGGTACGGGCAATCAGCCCCAGCATTTT. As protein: CSVVLQSGTGNQPQHF.